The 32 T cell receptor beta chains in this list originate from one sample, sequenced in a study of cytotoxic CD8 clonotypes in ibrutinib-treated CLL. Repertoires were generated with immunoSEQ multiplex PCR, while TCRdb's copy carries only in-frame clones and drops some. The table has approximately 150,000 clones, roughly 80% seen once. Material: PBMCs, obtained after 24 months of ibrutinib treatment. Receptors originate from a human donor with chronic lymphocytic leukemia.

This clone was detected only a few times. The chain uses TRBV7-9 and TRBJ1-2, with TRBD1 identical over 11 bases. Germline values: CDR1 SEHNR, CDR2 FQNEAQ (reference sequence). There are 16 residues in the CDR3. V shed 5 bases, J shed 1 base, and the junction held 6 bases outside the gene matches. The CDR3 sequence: CASSSLDRGLNYGYTF. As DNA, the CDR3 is TGTGCCAGCAGCAGCCTGGACAGGGGGCTTAACTATGGCTACACCTTC. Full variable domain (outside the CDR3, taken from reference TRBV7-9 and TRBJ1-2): DTGVSQNPRHKITKRGQNVTFRCDPISEHNRLYWYRQTLGQGPEFLTYFQNEAQLEKSRLLSDRFSAERPKGSFSTLEIQRTEQGDSAMYLCASSSLDRGLNYGYTFGSGTRLTVV.

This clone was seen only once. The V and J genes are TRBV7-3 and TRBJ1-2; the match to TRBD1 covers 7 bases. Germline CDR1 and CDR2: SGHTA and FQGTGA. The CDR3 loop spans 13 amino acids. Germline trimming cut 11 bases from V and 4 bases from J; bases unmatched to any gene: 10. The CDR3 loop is CACDIRGSYGYTF. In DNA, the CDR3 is TGTGCCTGCGATATCAGGGGGAGCTATGGCTACACCTTC.

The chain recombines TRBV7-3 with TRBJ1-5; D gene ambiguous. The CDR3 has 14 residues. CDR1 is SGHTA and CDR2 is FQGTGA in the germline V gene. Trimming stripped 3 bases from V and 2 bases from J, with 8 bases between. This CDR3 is CASSFNSGNQPQHF. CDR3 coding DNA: TGTGCCAGCAGCTTTAACAGTGGCAATCAGCCCCAGCATTTT.

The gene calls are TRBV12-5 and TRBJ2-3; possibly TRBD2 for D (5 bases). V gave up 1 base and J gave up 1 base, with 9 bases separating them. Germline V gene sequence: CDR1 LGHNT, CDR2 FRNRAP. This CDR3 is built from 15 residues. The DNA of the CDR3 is TGTGCTAGTGGTTTGGGTACTAGTGGCACAGATACGCAGTATTTT. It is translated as CASGLGTSGTDTQYF. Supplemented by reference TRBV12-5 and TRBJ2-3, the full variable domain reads DARVTQTPRHKVTEMGQEVTMRCQPILGHNTVFWYRQTMMQGLELLAYFRNRAPLDDSGMPKDRFSAEMPDATLATLKIQPSEPRDSAVYFCASGLGTSGTDTQYFGPGTRLTVL.

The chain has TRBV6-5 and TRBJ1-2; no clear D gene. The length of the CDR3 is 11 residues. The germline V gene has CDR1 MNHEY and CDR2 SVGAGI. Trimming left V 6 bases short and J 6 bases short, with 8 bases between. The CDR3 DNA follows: TGTGCCAGCAGGTGGGGTGATGGCTACACCTTC. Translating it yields CASRWGDGYTF.

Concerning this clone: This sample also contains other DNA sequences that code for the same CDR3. This chain's CDR3 is CAWSVGQPGYGYTF. In DNA form, the CDR3 reads TGTGCCTGGAGTGTGGGACAGCCCGGATATGGCTACACCTTC. The V gene is TRBV30, the J gene TRBJ1-2; 7 nucleotides align to TRBD1. Germline V lookup: CDR1 GTSNPN, CDR2 SVGIG (reference sequence). V lost 0 bases to trimming and J lost 5 bases; unmatched junction nucleotides: 6. The CDR3 covers 14 residues.

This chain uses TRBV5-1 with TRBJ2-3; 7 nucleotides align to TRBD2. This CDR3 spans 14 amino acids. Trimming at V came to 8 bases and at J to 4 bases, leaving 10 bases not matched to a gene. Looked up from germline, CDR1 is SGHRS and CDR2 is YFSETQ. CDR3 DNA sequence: TGCGCCAGTTCCCCGGGGGGTGGCTCAGATACGCAGTATTTT. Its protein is CASSPGGGSDTQYF. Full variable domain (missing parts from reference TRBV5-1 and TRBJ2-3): KAGVTQTPRYLIKTRGQQVTLSCSPISGHRSVSWYQQTPGQGLQFLFEYFSETQRNKGNFPGRFSGRQFSNSRSEMNVSTLELGDSALYLCASSPGGGSDTQYFGPGTRLTVL.

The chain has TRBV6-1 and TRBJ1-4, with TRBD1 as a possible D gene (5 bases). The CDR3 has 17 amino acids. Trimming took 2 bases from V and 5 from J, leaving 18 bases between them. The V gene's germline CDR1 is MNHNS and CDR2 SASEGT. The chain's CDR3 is CASSESRYGTVNEKLFF. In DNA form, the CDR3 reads TGTGCCAGCAGTGAATCTAGATACGGGACCGTGAATGAAAAACTGTTTTTT.

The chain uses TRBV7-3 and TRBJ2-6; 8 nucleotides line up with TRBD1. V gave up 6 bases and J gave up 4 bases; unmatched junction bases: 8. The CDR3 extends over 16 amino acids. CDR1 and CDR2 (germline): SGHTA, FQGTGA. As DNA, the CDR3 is TGTGCCAGCAGTGTAGGACAGGGTGGAGGGGCCAACGTCCTGACTTTC. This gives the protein CASSVGQGGGANVLTF.

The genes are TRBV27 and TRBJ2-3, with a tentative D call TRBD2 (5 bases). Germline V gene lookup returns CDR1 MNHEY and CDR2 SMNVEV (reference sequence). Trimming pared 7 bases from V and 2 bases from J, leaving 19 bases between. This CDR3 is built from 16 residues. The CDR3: CASIPNPRGFTDTQYF. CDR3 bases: TGTGCCAGCATTCCTAACCCGAGAGGGTTCACAGATACGCAGTATTTT.

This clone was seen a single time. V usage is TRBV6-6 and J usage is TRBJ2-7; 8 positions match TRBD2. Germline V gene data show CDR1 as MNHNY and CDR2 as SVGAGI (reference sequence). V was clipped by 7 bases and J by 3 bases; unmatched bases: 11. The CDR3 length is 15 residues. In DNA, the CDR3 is TGTGCCAGCATCCCGGGGGGGGCGGGAGGCTACGAGCAGTACTTC. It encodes CASIPGGAGGYEQYF.

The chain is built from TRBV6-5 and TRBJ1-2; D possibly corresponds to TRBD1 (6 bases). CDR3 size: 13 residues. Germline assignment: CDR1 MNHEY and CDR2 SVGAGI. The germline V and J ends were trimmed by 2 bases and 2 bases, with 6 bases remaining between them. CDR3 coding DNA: TGTGCCAGCAGTTACGGGACAAACTATGGCTACACCTTC. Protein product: CASSYGTNYGYTF.

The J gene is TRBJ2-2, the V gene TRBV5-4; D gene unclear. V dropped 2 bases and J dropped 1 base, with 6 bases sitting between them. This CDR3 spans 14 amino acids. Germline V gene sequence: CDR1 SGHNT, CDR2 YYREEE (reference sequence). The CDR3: CASSFRQNTGELFF. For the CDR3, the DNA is TGTGCCAGCAGCTTTAGACAGAACACCGGGGAGCTGTTTTTT.

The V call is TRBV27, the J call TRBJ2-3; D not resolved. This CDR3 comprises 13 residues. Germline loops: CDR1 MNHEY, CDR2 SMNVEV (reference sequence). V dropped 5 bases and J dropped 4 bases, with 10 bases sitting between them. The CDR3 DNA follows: TGTGCCAGCAGTGAACAGTGGGCAGATACGCAGTATTTT. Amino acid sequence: CASSEQWADTQYF.

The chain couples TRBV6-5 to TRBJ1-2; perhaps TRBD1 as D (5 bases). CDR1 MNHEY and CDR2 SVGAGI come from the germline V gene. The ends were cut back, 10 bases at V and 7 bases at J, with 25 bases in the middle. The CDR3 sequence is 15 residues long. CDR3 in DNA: TGTGCCACCTCGCCTTGGGAGGGGACTTTGTTTGGCTACACCTTC. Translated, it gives CATSPWEGTLFGYTF.

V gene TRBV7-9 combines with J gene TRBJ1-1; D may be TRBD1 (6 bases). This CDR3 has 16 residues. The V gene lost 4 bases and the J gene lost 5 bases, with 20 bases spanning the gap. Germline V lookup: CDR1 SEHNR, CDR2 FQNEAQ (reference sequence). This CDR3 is CASSSLRGPKGTEAFF. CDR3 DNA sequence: TGTGCCAGCAGCTCTCTCAGGGGCCCAAAGGGGACTGAAGCTTTCTTT.

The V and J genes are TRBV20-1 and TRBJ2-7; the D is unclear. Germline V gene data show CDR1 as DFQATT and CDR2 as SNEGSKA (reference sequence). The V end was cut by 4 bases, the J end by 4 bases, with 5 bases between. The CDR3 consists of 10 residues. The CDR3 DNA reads TGCAGTGCTAAATTTTACGAGCAGTACTTC. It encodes CSAKFYEQYF.

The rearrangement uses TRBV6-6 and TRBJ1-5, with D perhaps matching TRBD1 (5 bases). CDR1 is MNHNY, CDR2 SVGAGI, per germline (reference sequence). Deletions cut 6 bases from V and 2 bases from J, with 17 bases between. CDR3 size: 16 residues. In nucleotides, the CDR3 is TGTGCCAGCAGGGTACAGGTGGTTGAGGGCAATCAGCCCCAGCATTTT. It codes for CASRVQVVEGNQPQHF.

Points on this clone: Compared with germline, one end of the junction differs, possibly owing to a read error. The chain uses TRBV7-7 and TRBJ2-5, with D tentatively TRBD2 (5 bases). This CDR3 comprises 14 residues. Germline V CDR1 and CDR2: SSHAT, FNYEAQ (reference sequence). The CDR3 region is CASSLARGQETQYF. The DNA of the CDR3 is TGTGCTAGCAGCTTAGCGAGAGGGCAAGAGACCCAGTACTTC.

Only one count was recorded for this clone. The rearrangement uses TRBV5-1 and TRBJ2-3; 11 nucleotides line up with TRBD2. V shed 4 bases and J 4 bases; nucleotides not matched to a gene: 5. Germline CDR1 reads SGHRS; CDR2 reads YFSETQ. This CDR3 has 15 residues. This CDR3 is CASSGIAGGADTQYF. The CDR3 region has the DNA TGCGCCAGCAGCGGTATAGCGGGGGGGGCAGATACGCAGTATTTT.

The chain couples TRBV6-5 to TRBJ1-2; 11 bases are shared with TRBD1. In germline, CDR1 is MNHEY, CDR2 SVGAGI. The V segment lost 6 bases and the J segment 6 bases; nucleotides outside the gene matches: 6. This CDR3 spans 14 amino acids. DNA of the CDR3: TGTGCCAGCAGCCGGGGACAGGGGGGAAATGGCTACACCTTC. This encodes CASSRGQGGNGYTF.

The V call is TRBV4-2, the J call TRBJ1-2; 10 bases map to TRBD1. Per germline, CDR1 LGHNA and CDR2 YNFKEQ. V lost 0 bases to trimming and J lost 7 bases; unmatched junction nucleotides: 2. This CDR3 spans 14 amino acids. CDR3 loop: CASSQDGQGGGYTF. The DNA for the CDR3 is TGTGCCAGCAGCCAAGATGGACAGGGGGGTGGCTACACCTTC.

CDR3 in DNA: TGTGCCAGCAGCTCAGGGGTGGCCCAGCCCCAGCATTTT. This encodes CASSSGVAQPQHF. The chain links TRBV7-3 to TRBJ1-5, with D tentatively TRBD1 (6 bases). The V and J ends lost 4 bases and 7 bases respectively, with 11 bases between them. The CDR3 is 13 amino acids. Per the germline V gene, CDR1 is SGHTA and CDR2 is FQGTGA.

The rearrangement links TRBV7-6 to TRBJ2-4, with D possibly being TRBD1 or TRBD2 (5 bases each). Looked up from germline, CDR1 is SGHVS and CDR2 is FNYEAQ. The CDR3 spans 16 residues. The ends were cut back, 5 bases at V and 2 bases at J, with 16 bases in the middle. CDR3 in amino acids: CASSVRGLHPKNIQYF. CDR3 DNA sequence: TGTGCCAGCAGCGTCCGGGGCTTACATCCCAAAAACATTCAGTACTTC.

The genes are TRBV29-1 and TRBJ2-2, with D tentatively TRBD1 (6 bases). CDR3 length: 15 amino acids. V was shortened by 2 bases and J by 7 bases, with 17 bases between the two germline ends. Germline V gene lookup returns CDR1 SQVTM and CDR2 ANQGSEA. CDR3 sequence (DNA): TGCAGCGTTGAACAACAGGGCAAAAGTTACGGGGAGCTGTTTTTT. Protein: CSVEQQGKSYGELFF.

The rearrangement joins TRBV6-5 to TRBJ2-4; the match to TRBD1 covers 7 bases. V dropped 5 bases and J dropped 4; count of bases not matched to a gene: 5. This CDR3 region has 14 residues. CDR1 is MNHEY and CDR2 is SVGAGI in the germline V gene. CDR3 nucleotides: TGTGCCAGCAGTCGACAGGGATTGAAAAACATTCAGTACTTC. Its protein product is CASSRQGLKNIQYF.

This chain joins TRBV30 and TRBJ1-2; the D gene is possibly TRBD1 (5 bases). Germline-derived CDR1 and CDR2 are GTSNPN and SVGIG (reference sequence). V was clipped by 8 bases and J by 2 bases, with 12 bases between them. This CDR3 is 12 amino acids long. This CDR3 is CAGGTANYGYTF. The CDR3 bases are TGTGCCGGAGGGACGGCCAACTATGGCTACACCTTC.

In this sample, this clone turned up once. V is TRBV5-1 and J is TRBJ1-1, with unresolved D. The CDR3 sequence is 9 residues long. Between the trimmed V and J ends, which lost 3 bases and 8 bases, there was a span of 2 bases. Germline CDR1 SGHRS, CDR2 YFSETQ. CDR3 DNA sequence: TGCGCCAGCAGCTCCGAAGCTTTCTTT. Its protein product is CASSSEAFF.

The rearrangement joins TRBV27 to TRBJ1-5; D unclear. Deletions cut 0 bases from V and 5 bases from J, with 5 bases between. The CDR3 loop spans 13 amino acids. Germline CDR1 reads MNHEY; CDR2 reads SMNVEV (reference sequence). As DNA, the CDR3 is TGTGCCAGCAGTTTATCGGGCCATCAGCCCCAGCATTTT. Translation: CASSLSGHQPQHF.

The CDR3 DNA reads as TGTGCCAGTAGTATCTGGGGGGCCGTCAATCAGCCCCAGCATTTT. It specifies CASSIWGAVNQPQHF. The V gene is TRBV19, the J gene TRBJ1-5, with D perhaps matching TRBD1 (6 bases). The CDR3 length is 15 residues. The ends were cut back, 3 bases at V and 3 bases at J, with 12 bases in the middle. CDR1 and CDR2 (germline): LNHDA, SQIVND (reference sequence). Filled out from reference TRBV19 and TRBJ1-5, the complete variable domain reads DGGITQSPKYLFRKEGQNVTLSCEQNLNHDAMYWYRQDPGQGLRLIYYSQIVNDFQKGDIAEGYSVSREKKESFPLTVTSAQKNPTAFYLCASSIWGAVNQPQHFGDGTRLSIL.

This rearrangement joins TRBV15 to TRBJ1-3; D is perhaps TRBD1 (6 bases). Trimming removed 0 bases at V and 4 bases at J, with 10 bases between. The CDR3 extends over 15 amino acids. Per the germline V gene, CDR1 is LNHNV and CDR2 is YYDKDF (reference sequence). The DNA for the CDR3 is TGTGCCACCAGCAGAGAGAGGGGGTCAGGAAACACCATATATTTT. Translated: CATSRERGSGNTIYF.

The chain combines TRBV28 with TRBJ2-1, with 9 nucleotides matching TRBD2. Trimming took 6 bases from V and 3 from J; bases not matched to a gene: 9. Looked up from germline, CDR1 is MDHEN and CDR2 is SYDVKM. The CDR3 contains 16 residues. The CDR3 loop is CASRHAGGQGYNEQFF. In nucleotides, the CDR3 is TGTGCCAGCAGGCACGCGGGAGGGCAAGGCTACAATGAGCAGTTCTTC.